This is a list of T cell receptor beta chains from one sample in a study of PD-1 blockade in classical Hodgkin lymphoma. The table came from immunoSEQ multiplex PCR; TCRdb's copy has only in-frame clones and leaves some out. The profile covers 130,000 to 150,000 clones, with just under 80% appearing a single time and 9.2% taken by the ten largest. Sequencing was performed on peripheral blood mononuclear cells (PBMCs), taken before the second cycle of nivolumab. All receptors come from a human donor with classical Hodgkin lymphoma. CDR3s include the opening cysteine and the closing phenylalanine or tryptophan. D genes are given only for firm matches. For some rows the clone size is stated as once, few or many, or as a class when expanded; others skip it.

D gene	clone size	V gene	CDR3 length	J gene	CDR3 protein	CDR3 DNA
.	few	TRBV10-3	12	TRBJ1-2	CATDGALGGYTF	TGTGCCACCGACGGAGCATTGGGTGGCTACACCTTC
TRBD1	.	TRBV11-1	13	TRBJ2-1	CASSLDRVNEQFF	TGTGCCAGCAGCCTAGACAGGGTTAATGAGCAGTTCTTC
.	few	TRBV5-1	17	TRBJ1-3	CASSLDGGDYSGNTIYF	TGCGCCAGCAGCTTGGATGGTGGGGACTACTCTGGAAACACCATATATTTT
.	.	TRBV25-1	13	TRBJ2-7	CASSDWSSYEQYF	TGTGCCAGCAGTGATTGGAGCTCCTACGAGCAGTACTTC
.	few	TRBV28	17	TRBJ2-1	CASSLPRGAGNYNEQFF	TGTGCCAGCAGTCTCCCCAGGGGAGCGGGGAACTACAATGAGCAGTTCTTC
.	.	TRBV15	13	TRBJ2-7	CATSRAGGDEQYF	TGTGCCACCAGCAGAGCGGGGGGCGACGAGCAGTACTTC
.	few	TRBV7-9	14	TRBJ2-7	CASSLDTAPYEQYF	TGTGCCAGCAGCTTGGACACGGCCCCCTACGAGCAGTACTTC
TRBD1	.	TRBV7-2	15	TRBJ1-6	CASSARDSYNSPLHF	TGTGCCAGCAGCGCAAGGGACAGTTATAATTCACCCCTCCACTTT
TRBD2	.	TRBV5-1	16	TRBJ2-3	CASSLPSGESTDTQYF	TGCGCCAGCAGCTTGCCCAGCGGGGAGAGCACAGATACGCAGTATTTT
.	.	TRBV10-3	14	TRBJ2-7	CAISERLSAYEQYF	TGTGCCATCAGTGAGAGGCTCAGCGCATACGAGCAGTACTTC
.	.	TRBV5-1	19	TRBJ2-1	CASSLGLRGGTSSYNEQFF	TGCGCCAGCAGCTTGGGCCTTAGAGGAGGGACCAGCTCCTACAATGAGCAGTTCTTC
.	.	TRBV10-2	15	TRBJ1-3	CASRATRAAGNTIYF	TGCGCCAGCAGGGCTACAAGGGCGGCTGGAAACACCATATATTTT
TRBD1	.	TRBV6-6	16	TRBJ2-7	CASSYSGTGAAYEQYF	TGTGCCAGCAGTTACTCGGGGACAGGGGCCGCCTACGAGCAGTACTTC
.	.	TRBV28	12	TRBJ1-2	CASRSDIYGYTF	TGTGCCAGCAGATCTGATATCTATGGCTACACCTTC
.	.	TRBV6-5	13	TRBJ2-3	CASRTTSTDTQYF	TGTGCCAGCAGAACGACTAGCACAGATACGCAGTATTTT
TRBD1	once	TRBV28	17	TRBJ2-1	CASSLSPGTGGYNEQFF	TGTGCCAGCAGTTTATCTCCCGGGACAGGGGGATACAATGAGCAGTTCTTC
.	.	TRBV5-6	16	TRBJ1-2	CASSIGSGPANYGYTF	TGTGCCAGCAGCATCGGTTCAGGACCAGCTAACTATGGCTACACCTTC
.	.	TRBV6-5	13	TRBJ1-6	CASRPGANSPLHF	TGTGCCAGCAGACCCGGGGCCAATTCACCCCTCCACTTT
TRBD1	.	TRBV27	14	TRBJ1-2	CASSPRTGGSGYTF	TGTGCCAGCAGTCCTAGGACAGGAGGGAGTGGCTACACCTTC
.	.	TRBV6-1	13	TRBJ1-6	CASMGPYNSPLHF	TGTGCCAGCATGGGACCCTATAATTCACCCCTCCACTTT
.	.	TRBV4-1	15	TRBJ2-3	CASSQDPLGIDTQYF	TGCGCCAGCAGCCAAGATCCGCTGGGTATAGATACGCAGTATTTT
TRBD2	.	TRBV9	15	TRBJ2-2	CARSGTGGQTGELFF	TGTGCCCGCAGCGGGACGGGGGGGCAGACCGGGGAGCTGTTTTTT
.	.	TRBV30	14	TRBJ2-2	CAWRMGARTGELSF	TGTGCCTGGAGGATGGGGGCGCGGACCGGGGAGCTGTCTTTT
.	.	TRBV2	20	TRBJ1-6	CASSGSSGTAALSYNSPLHF	TGTGCCAGCAGTGGAAGTTCAGGGACGGCCGCCCTCTCCTATAATTCACCCCTCCACTTT
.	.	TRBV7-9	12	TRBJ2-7	CASSLAEREQYF	TGTGCCAGCAGCTTAGCGGAACGCGAGCAGTACTTC